This T cell receptor (beta chain) was sequenced in a study of blood T cell repertoires in COVID-19. The germline V gene encodes CDR1 LGHDT and CDR2 YNNKEL (reference sequence). The trim removed 7 bases at V and 2 bases at J, leaving 3 bases unmatched. The CDR3 has 13 residues. Only in-frame clones appear in the TCRdb table, and some are missing; sequencing was by immunoSEQ multiplex PCR. The sample consists of 150,000 or so clones, roughly 80% of them appearing once. The TCR comes from an older woman with acute or convalescent COVID-19. The source material was peripheral blood. The chain links TRBV3-1 (or the pseudogene TRBV3-2) to TRBJ1-2; 8 bases map to TRBD1. The CDR3 DNA follows: TGTGCCAGCAAGGGGACAGGAAACTATGGCTACACCTTC. Translated, it gives CASKGTGNYGYTF.